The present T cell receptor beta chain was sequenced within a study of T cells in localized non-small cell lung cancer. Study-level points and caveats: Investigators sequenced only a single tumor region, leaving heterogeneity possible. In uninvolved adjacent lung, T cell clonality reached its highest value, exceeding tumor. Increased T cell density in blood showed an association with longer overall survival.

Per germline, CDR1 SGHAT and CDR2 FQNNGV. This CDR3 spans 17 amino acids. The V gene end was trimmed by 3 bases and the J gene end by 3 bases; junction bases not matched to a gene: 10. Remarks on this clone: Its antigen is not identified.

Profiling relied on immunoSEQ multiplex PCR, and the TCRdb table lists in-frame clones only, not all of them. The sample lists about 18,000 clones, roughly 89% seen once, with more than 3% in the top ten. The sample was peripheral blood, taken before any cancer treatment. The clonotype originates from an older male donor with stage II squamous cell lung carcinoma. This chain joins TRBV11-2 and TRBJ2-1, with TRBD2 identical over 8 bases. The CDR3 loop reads CASSFLLGSGVYNEQFF. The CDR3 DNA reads TGTGCCAGCAGCTTCCTCTTGGGTAGCGGGGTCTACAATGAGCAGTTCTTC.